The rows below give T cell receptor beta chains drawn from one sample of a study of tissue T cells after allogeneic stem cell transplantation. Sequencing was performed with immunoSEQ multiplex PCR; in TCRdb, only in-frame clones are kept and a portion is missing. The sample shows some 12,000 clones, approximately 70% of them seen only once. The input for sequencing was tissue from the right colon, taken at autopsy. Source of these receptors: a woman aged 18-49 years with breast cancer. The CDR3 runs from the conserved cysteine through the conserved F or W. The D gene is left open where the match is weak. Where a row states a size, it is once, few, many or the class of an expanded clone; other rows omit it.

CDR3 DNA | CDR3 protein | J gene | D gene | V gene | clone size
TGTGCCAGCAGCCAACAGGGGGCGGACTATGGCTACACCTTC | CASSQQGADYGYTF | TRBJ1-2 | TRBD1 | TRBV5-6 | .
TGTGCCAGCAGCGCGGCCGGGACAGGTTCAAGTGAAAAACTGTTTTTT | CASSAAGTGSSEKLFF | TRBJ1-4 | TRBD1 | TRBV9 | few
TGTGCCAGCTCCCCTAGGACATCACTTGGGGGTGAGCAGTACTTC | CASSPRTSLGGEQYF | TRBJ2-7 | . | TRBV18 | .
TGCAGTGCTATGGTTGGCACTGAAGCTTTCTTT | CSAMVGTEAFF | TRBJ1-1 | . | TRBV20-1 | .
TGCAGTGCTAGTGTCCGGGGAGCTAATGAAAAACTGTTTTTT | CSASVRGANEKLFF | TRBJ1-4 | . | TRBV20-1 | .
TGTGCCAGCAGTGAGAACAGCCGGGACAGCTTCTTT | CASSENSRDSFF | TRBJ1-1 | TRBD1 | TRBV25-1 | .
TGTGCCAGCAGCCACTCGACACCACCGAACACCGGGGAGCTGTTTTTT | CASSHSTPPNTGELFF | TRBJ2-2 | . | TRBV3-1/TRBV3-2 | .
TGTGCCAGCAGCCCCGACCCAGCCCTGACCGGGGAGCTGTTTTTT | CASSPDPALTGELFF | TRBJ2-2 | . | TRBV5-4 | few
TGTGCCAGCAGCATCGGACTAGCGGGAATCGAGCAGTACTTC | CASSIGLAGIEQYF | TRBJ2-7 | TRBD2 | TRBV7-2 | .
TGCAGCGTCCACCAGGGAATTGGGGGGGAGCAGTACTTC | CSVHQGIGGEQYF | TRBJ2-7 | . | TRBV29-1 | .
TGTGCCAGCAGTCCGTTGGACAGATACTATGGCTACACCTTC | CASSPLDRYYGYTF | TRBJ1-2 | . | TRBV27 | .
TGTGCCAGCAGCTCAGCATCGGGCGGGAGAAGCACAGATACGCAGTATTTT | CASSSASGGRSTDTQYF | TRBJ2-3 | TRBD2 | TRBV7-9 | .
TGTGCCAGCACCCCCCCCAGGGATCCGGGTAGCAATCAGCCCCAGCATTTT | CASTPPRDPGSNQPQHF | TRBJ1-5 | . | TRBV27 | .
TGTGCCAGCAGCGACAGGGTTTCCTACGAGCAGTACTTC | CASSDRVSYEQYF | TRBJ2-7 | TRBD1 | TRBV7-2 | .
TGTGCCAGCAGTTTAGGGGGCGCGGGTGGCTACACCTTC | CASSLGGAGGYTF | TRBJ1-2 | . | TRBV28 | few
TGTGCCAGCAGCCCGGGGACTAGTCTTCAAGAGACCCAGTACTTC | CASSPGTSLQETQYF | TRBJ2-5 | TRBD2 | TRBV7-2 | .
TGTGCCAGCAGCTTGCCCTCGGGCAATGAGCAGTTCTTC | CASSLPSGNEQFF | TRBJ2-1 | . | TRBV5-5 | few
TGCGCCAGCAGCTTGTCACAGGACGAGCAGTACTTC | CASSLSQDEQYF | TRBJ2-7 | . | TRBV5-1 | .
TGTGCCAGCAGGAGCGGAGTAGGGACCCAGTACTTC | CASRSGVGTQYF | TRBJ2-5 | . | TRBV6-5 | .
TGCGCCAGCAGCTTGGCCATGGGGAACACCGGGGAGCTGTTTTTT | CASSLAMGNTGELFF | TRBJ2-2 | . | TRBV5-1 | .
TGTGTTAGCTGCGTAAGGGATGGGTACTTC | CVSCVRDGYF | TRBJ2-7 | . | TRBV6-4 | .
TGTGCCAGCAGTTACGTGGCGGCCTACGAGCAGTACTTC | CASSYVAAYEQYF | TRBJ2-7 | . | TRBV6-2/TRBV6-3 | .
TGTGCCAGCAGTTACTCGACAGGGTCTGGGGAAAAACTGTTTTTT | CASSYSTGSGEKLFF | TRBJ1-4 | TRBD1 | TRBV6-6 | .
TGTGCCAGCAGTGAAACTAGCGGGAGGCCCTACAATGAGCAGTTCTTC | CASSETSGRPYNEQFF | TRBJ2-1 | TRBD2 | TRBV6-1 | .
TGTGCCAGCAAGGAGTTCAATCAGCCCCAGCATTTT | CASKEFNQPQHF | TRBJ1-5 | . | TRBV6-5 | .
TGTGCCAGCAGCTTAGCCTCAGTGGAAGAGACCCAGTACTTC | CASSLASVEETQYF | TRBJ2-5 | . | TRBV11-1 | .
TGTGCCAGCAGTTTAAGCCAGGGAGGCGGCTACACCTTC | CASSLSQGGGYTF | TRBJ1-2 | . | TRBV12-3/TRBV12-4 | .
TGTGCCAGCAGTCCGGGGTCGAAGAACGAGCAGTACTTC | CASSPGSKNEQYF | TRBJ2-7 | . | TRBV6-5 | few
TGTGCCACCAGTGATTCGTTCGGGGGGGATACGCAGTATTTT | CATSDSFGGDTQYF | TRBJ2-3 | TRBD2 | TRBV24-1 | .
TGTGCCAGTAGTCCCGCGGGGGGAGGCTACACCTTC | CASSPAGGGYTF | TRBJ1-2 | . | TRBV19 | once
TGTGCCAGCAGTGAATGGGGTTCACCCCTCCACTTT | CASSEWGSPLHF | TRBJ1-6 | . | TRBV25-1 | .
TGTGCTAGTGGACTGGGACGGAACACCGGGGAGCTGTTTTTT | CASGLGRNTGELFF | TRBJ2-2 | . | TRBV12-5 | .
TGTGCCAGCAGTAAACCGACAGGGAGAGAAGCTTTCTTT | CASSKPTGREAFF | TRBJ1-1 | TRBD1 | TRBV6-5 | .
TGCGCCAGCAGCCAAGGCAGGGTTGGAGCTACGCAGTATTTT | CASSQGRVGATQYF | TRBJ2-3 | . | TRBV4-3 | few
TGTGCCAGCAGCTTTCTCCCCGGATTTCGGGCCGGCACAGATACGCAGTATTTT | CASSFLPGFRAGTDTQYF | TRBJ2-3 | . | TRBV7-8 | .
TGTGCCACCAGTGGGACAGGTTACACTGAAGCTTTCTTT | CATSGTGYTEAFF | TRBJ1-1 | TRBD1 | TRBV24-1 | .
TGTGCCAGCAGTTATGTGGGAGGGTCCTACGAGCAGTACTTC | CASSYVGGSYEQYF | TRBJ2-7 | TRBD2 | TRBV6-5 | .
TGTGCCAGCAGTGCCGGGACAGGGGACACTGAAGCTTTCTTT | CASSAGTGDTEAFF | TRBJ1-1 | TRBD1 | TRBV6-6 | .
TGTGCCAGCAGCCAAGGGTCTAGCTTGGATACGCAGTATTTT | CASSQGSSLDTQYF | TRBJ2-3 | . | TRBV4-2 | .
TGTGCCAGCAGCTTCGCAGGGCGGCCCCAGCATTTT | CASSFAGRPQHF | TRBJ1-5 | . | TRBV7-9 | .
TGTGCCAGCAGCTTAGTAGCCGGGACATTCTACGAGCAGTACTTC | CASSLVAGTFYEQYF | TRBJ2-7 | . | TRBV7-9 | .
TGTGCCAGCAGTGAGGTTCAGCCCCAGCATTTT | CASSEVQPQHF | TRBJ1-5 | . | TRBV6-4 | once
TGTGCCTGGAGTGGGGTCCCGGGCCGAAAATGGGGGACTGAAGCTTTCTTT | CAWSGVPGRKWGTEAFF | TRBJ1-1 | . | TRBV30 | .
TGTGCCAGCAGCCCCCTACTAATGGTGGAAACGCAGTATTTT | CASSPLLMVETQYF | TRBJ2-3 | . | TRBV4-2 | .
TGCGCCAGCAGCTTGGAACTTGGTACTGAAGCTTTCTTT | CASSLELGTEAFF | TRBJ1-1 | . | TRBV5-1 | large
TGTGCCAGCAGCTTGGAGGGTAGCGGGAGGAGGAGGGAGACCCAGTACTTC | CASSLEGSGRRRETQYF | TRBJ2-5 | TRBD2 | TRBV5-8 | few
TGTGCCATCCGGCGGGAGCCCGCCCCTATCCACGAGCAGTACTTC | CAIRREPAPIHEQYF | TRBJ2-7 | TRBD2 | TRBV27 | .
TGTGCCAGCAGTTACGTGGCAGGGAACTACGAGCAGTACTTC | CASSYVAGNYEQYF | TRBJ2-7 | . | TRBV6-2/TRBV6-3 | .
TGTGCCAGCAGCCTCAGGGGTAGCAATCAGCCCCAGCATTTT | CASSLRGSNQPQHF | TRBJ1-5 | . | TRBV6-5 | .
TGTGCCAGCAGAGCCCAGGGTAGTATCTACGAGCAGTACTTC | CASRAQGSIYEQYF | TRBJ2-7 | . | TRBV2 | .
TGTGCCTGGAGTGTACGGTATGGGGGTTTTAGCACCGGGGAGCTGTTTTTT | CAWSVRYGGFSTGELFF | TRBJ2-2 | . | TRBV30 | .
TGCGCCAGCGCCCCCGGAGCGGGTACAGGCACAGATACGCAGTATTTT | CASAPGAGTGTDTQYF | TRBJ2-3 | . | TRBV5-1 | .
TGTGCCAGCAGCAAAGGAGGATTATGCTCCTACAATGAGCAGTTCTTC | CASSKGGLCSYNEQFF | TRBJ2-1 | . | TRBV21-1 | .
TGTGCCAGCAGCCATAAATACAATGAGCAGTTCTTC | CASSHKYNEQFF | TRBJ2-1 | . | TRBV3-1/TRBV3-2 | .
TGTGCCAGCAGCTTAGCGGGTAGTTGGGATACGCAGTATTTT | CASSLAGSWDTQYF | TRBJ2-3 | . | TRBV7-6 | .